Below, 19 T cell receptor beta chains from the same sample are listed, as sequenced in a study of T cell repertoires in cytomegalovirus infection. Via MiXCR, TCRdb re-called the reads, giving one row per CDR3 protein. The top ten hold roughly three fifths of the sample, which has approximately 220,000 distinct CDR3 sequences, 30% to 45% seen once. These TCRs' antigens remain unknown. The sample here was CD8+ T cells from cultured PBMCs, taken from culture after CMV antigen stimulation. These receptors all come from a human donor in good health (CMV status not recorded). Some clones in this sample may be carry-over from other donors' samples.

The rearrangement links TRBV20-1 to TRBJ2-7; a possible D gene is TRBD2 (6 bases). CDR3 length equals 12 residues. The germline V gene has CDR1 DFQATT and CDR2 SNEGSKA (reference sequence). V dropped 7 bases and J dropped 3 bases, with 13 bases sitting between them. The DNA for the CDR3 is TGCAGTGTAGCGGTGTTTCACTACGAGCAGTACTTC. Translated: CSVAVFHYEQYF.

The rearrangement joins TRBV29-1 to TRBJ2-7; D is uncertain. The CDR3 has 14 residues. The germline CDR1 and CDR2 sequences are SQVTM and ANQGSEA. Trimming left V 2 bases short and J 0 bases short, with 11 bases between. The CDR3 DNA reads as TGCAGCGTTGAATCCCCGGATAGCTCCTACGAGCAGTACTTC. Its protein product is CSVESPDSSYEQYF.

The chain combines TRBV27 with TRBJ2-3, with TRBD2 identical over 7 bases. The trim removed 4 bases at V and 4 bases at J, leaving 5 bases unmatched. This CDR3 comprises 14 residues. The V gene's germline CDR1 is MNHEY and CDR2 SMNVEV (reference sequence). The CDR3: CASSSGLSPDTQYF. The CDR3 DNA sequence: TGTGCCAGCAGTTCGGGACTATCTCCAGATACGCAGTATTTT.

The table lists this clonotype with a few counts. The chain couples TRBV6-1 to TRBJ2-3; TRBD1 matches 10 bases. The CDR3 consists of 15 residues. V lost 11 bases, J lost 4 bases, and 12 bases stayed unmatched. Germline CDR1 MNHNS, CDR2 SASEGT. The CDR3: CAHPRDRGFSDTQYF. The DNA for the CDR3 is TGTGCCCACCCCCGGGACAGGGGTTTCTCAGATACGCAGTATTTT.

The rearrangement uses TRBV7-6 and TRBJ2-1, with a weak D call TRBD2 (5 bases). This CDR3 has 17 residues. Per the germline V gene, CDR1 is SGHVS and CDR2 is FNYEAQ. The ends were cut back, 1 base at V and 7 bases at J, with 20 bases in the middle. The CDR3 loop reads CASSLDRLARLPNEQFF. CDR3 DNA: TGTGCCAGCAGCTTAGATCGGTTAGCGAGATTACCAAATGAGCAGTTCTTC.

This clonotype was recorded a few times. The genes are TRBV2 and TRBJ2-3; D might be TRBD1 (6 bases). The CDR3 contains 17 residues. The germline gives CDR1 SNHLY, CDR2 FYNNEI. V lost 3 bases, J lost 2 bases, and 18 bases lay in between. The CDR3 loop is CASSDYEGDRLTDTQYF. The CDR3 DNA is TGTGCCAGCAGTGATTATGAGGGGGATCGGCTCACAGATACGCAGTATTTT.

This clonotype was seen a few times. The chain is built from TRBV6-1 and TRBJ2-3; 12 bases are a match to TRBD2. Losses at the gene ends were 4 bases for V and 3 bases for J; bases not matched to a gene: 5. Germline CDR1 and CDR2: MNHNS and SASEGT. CDR3 size: 16 residues. CDR3 loop: CASSALAGGLTDTQYF. In nucleotides, the CDR3 is TGTGCCAGCAGTGCCCTAGCGGGGGGGCTAACAGATACGCAGTATTTT.

At least ten counts were recorded for this clonotype. The rearrangement links TRBV19 to TRBJ1-5; no clear D gene. V was cut by 3 bases and J by 0 bases, with 12 bases left in between. Germline assignment: CDR1 LNHDA and CDR2 SQIVND (reference sequence). This CDR3 has 16 amino acids. CDR3 nucleotides: TGTGCCAGTAGTATCTCCGGCTATGTTAGCAATCAGCCCCAGCATTTT. Translation: CASSISGYVSNQPQHF.

This clonotype has more than one count but fewer than ten. This chain connects TRBV3-1 to TRBJ2-5, with TRBD2 matching over 8 bases. Germline values: CDR1 LGHDT, CDR2 YNNKEL (reference sequence). V lost 1 base, J lost 2 bases, and 6 bases stayed unmatched. The CDR3 length is 16 residues. The CDR3 nucleotides are TGTGCCAGCAGCCAAGGGACTAGCAGCCTTCAAGAGACCCAGTACTTC. Translating gives CASSQGTSSLQETQYF.

The rearrangement uses TRBV7-8 and TRBJ1-5; D is unclear. Germline CDR1 is SGHVS and CDR2 is FQNEAQ. The CDR3 runs 15 residues. V lost 0 bases and J 5 bases, leaving 11 bases between the germline ends. As DNA, the CDR3 is TGTGCCAGCAGCTTAGCAGGAATGGTTTATCAGCCCCAGCATTTT. Its translation: CASSLAGMVYQPQHF.

J is TRBJ2-1 and V is TRBV24-1, with TRBD2 identical over 10 bases. V lost 4 bases, J lost 12 bases, and 8 bases stayed unmatched. CDR3 length: 14 amino acids. CDR1 and CDR2 from the germline V gene are KGHDR and SFDVKD. CDR3 residues: CATSDILAGPMQFF. The CDR3 DNA follows: TGTGCCACCAGTGACATACTAGCGGGACCTATGCAGTTCTTC.

The chain carries TRBV7-3 and TRBJ1-1; D is unresolved. Germline CDR1 is SGHTA and CDR2 is FQGTGA. The CDR3 runs to 12 residues. Trimming cost V 10 bases and J 2 bases, with 11 bases left between them. CDR3 sequence (DNA): TGTGCCACTCTTCACCCAAACACTGAAGCTTTCTTT. This gives the protein CATLHPNTEAFF.

The chain employs TRBV12-3 or TRBV12-4 and TRBJ1-2; 8 bases agree with TRBD1. The length of the CDR3 is 15 residues. Losses at the gene ends were 6 bases for V and 7 bases for J; bases not matched to a gene: 13. The CDR3 region is CASRSGGQGESGYTF. The DNA for the CDR3 is TGTGCCAGCAGATCAGGTGGACAGGGCGAGTCTGGCTACACCTTC.

The V and J genes are TRBV27 and TRBJ2-2; D is unclear. The CDR3 length is 15 residues. V lost 6 bases to trimming and J lost 3 bases, with 14 bases between them. CDR1 MNHEY and CDR2 SMNVEV come from the germline V gene (reference sequence). The CDR3 coding sequence is TGTGCCAGCAGCTCCCACCCCCGGGACACCGGGGAGCTGTTTTTT. Translation: CASSSHPRDTGELFF.

The count of this clonotype is one. The chain carries TRBV6-5 and TRBJ2-7; D possibly matches TRBD1 or TRBD2 (5 bases each). Germline V gene sequence: CDR1 MNHEY, CDR2 SVGAGI. The CDR3 has 13 amino acids. With 2 bases removed from V and 4 bases from J, the gap between germline ends came to 9 bases. CDR3 protein: CASSYRDGYEQYF. Written as DNA, the CDR3 is TGTGCCAGCAGTTACCGGGACGGGTACGAGCAGTACTTC.

This chain links TRBV6-1 with TRBJ1-5, with D possibly being TRBD1 (6 bases). Trimming cost V 6 bases and J 1 base, with 7 bases left between them. The CDR3 is made up of 13 amino acids. CDR1 MNHNS and CDR2 SASEGT come from the germline V gene. The CDR3 reads CASRQGSNQPQHF. As DNA, the CDR3 is TGTGCCAGCAGACAGGGAAGCAATCAGCCCCAGCATTTT.

J is TRBJ1-3 and V is TRBV6-1, with D perhaps TRBD1 (5 bases). The CDR3 is 14 residues long. The V end lost 6 bases, the J end lost 8 bases, and 17 bases lay between the germline ends. From germline, CDR1 is MNHNS and CDR2 SASEGT. The CDR3 here is CASSSDIAGDTIYF. The DNA for the CDR3 is TGTGCCAGCAGCTCGGACATAGCCGGGGACACCATATATTTT.

This chain joins TRBV6-1 and TRBJ1-5; D gene unclear. The CDR3 spans 18 residues. The V and J ends lost 0 bases and 5 bases respectively, with 20 bases between them. Germline lookup yields CDR1 MNHNS and CDR2 SASEGT. This CDR3 is CASSEAAGNRAYYQPQHF. CDR3 DNA sequence: TGTGCCAGCAGTGAAGCGGCGGGAAACCGGGCCTATTATCAGCCCCAGCATTTT.

About this clonotype itself: A much larger clone sits a single nucleotide away, making a read error possible. The CDR3 DNA reads TGTGCCAGCAGCTTATCCACCTTGGGGAAAGGGAGTGGCTACACCTTC. Translated: CASSLSTLGKGSGYTF. The chain combines TRBV7-8 with TRBJ1-2; D gene unclear. Trimming pared 2 bases from V and 7 bases from J, leaving 20 bases between. CDR1 and CDR2 from the germline V gene are SGHVS and FQNEAQ. The CDR3 consists of 16 residues.